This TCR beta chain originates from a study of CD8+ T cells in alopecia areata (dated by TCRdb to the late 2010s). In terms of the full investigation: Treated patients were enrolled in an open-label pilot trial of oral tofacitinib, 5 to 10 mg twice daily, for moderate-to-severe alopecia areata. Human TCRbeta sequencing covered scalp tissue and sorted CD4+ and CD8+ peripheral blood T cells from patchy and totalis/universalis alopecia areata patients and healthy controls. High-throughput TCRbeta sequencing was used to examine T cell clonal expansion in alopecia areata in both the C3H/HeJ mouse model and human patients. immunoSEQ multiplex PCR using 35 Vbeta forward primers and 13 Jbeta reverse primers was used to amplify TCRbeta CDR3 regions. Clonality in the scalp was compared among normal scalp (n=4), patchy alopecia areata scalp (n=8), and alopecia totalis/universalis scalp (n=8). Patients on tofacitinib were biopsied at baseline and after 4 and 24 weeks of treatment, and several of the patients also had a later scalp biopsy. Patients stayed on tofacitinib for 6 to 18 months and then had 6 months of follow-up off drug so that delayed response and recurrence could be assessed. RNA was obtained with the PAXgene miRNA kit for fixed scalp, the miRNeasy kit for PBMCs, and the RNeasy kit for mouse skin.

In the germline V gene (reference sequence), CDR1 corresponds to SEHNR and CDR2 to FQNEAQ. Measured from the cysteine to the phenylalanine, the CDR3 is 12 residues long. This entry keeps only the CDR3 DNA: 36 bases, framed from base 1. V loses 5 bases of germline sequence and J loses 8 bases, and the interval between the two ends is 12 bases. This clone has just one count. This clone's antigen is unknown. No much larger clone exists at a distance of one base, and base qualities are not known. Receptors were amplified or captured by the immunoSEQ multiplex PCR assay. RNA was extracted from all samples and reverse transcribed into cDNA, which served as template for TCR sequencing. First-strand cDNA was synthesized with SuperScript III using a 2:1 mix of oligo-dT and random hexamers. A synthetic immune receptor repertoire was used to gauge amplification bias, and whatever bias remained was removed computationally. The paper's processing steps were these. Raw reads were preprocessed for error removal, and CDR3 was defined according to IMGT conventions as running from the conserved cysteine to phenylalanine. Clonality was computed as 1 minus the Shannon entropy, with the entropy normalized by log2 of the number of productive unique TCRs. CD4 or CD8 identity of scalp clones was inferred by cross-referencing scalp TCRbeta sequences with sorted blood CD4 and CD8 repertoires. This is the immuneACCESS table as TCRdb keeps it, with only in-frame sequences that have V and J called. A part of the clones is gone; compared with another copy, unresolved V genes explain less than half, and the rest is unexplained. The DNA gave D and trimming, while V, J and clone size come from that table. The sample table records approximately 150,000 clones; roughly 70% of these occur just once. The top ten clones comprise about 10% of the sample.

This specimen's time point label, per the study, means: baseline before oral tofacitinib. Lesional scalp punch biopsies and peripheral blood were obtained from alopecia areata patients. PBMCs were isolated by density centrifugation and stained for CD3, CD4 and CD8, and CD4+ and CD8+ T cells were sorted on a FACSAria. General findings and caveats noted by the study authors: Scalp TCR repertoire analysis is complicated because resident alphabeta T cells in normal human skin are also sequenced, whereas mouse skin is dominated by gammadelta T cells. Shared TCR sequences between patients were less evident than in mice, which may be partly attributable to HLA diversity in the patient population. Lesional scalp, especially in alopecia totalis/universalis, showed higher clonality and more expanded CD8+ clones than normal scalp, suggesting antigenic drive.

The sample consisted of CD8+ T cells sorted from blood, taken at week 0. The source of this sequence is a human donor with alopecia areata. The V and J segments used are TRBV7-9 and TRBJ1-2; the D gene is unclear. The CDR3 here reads CASSAGLLGYTF. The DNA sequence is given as TGTGCCAGCAGCGCCGGCCTTCTGGGCTACACCTTC.